This record concerns one T cell receptor (beta chain) sequence. Per the study methods: From reference gene primer amplification, estimates of nucleated cell counts were derived. Method: immunoSEQ multiplex PCR; TCRdb's copy keeps in-frame clones and lacks some. Clonal size and the V and J genes are those of that table, whereas D and trimming came from the DNA. The sample has about 98,000 clones; roughly 80% are singletons. This entry belongs to a study of blood T cell repertoires in COVID-19. Overall study: Acute and convalescent COVID-19 samples came from the United States, Italy and Spain. T cells, B-cell-depleted T cells, or PBMCs supplied cDNA or gDNA.

Germline CDR1 is KGHDR and CDR2 is SFDVKD. The V end lost 6 bases, the J end lost 9 bases, and 14 bases lay between the germline ends. The CDR3 has 13 amino acids. Sequenced material: peripheral blood. The receptor was derived from a woman over 75 with acute or convalescent COVID-19. The chain is built from TRBV24-1 and TRBJ2-1; TRBD2 is a possible D gene (6 bases). CDR3 in DNA: TGTGCCACCAGTAGGCCCGTGGGGGGTGAGCAGTTCTTC. This codes for CATSRPVGGEQFF.